This T cell receptor beta chain came from a study of shared clonotypes between healthy human individuals. Produced via immunoSEQ multiplex PCR; TCRdb's table is partial and in-frame only. The table records around 480,000 clones, roughly 85% of them present only once. There are 15 residues in the CDR3. Per germline, CDR1 SNHLY and CDR2 FYNNEI. V lost 5 bases and J lost 4; bases outside the gene matches: 10. Comment on this clone: What it binds is unknown.

Notes on the study in general: Represented diversity (both genetic and exposure-history) was limited by the small number of donors. Among donors, sharing of clonotypes was expected to be affected by sequencing depth.

This clonotype was sampled from a woman aged 40 to 55 in good health. Some clones in this sample may be carry-over from other donors' samples. The sequenced sample consisted of PBMCs. The chain carries TRBV2 and TRBJ2-5; 7 bases agree with TRBD2. In nucleotides, the CDR3 is TGTGCCAGCAGTATACAGCGGGGCTTGGGAGAGACCCAGTACTTC. Protein: CASSIQRGLGETQYF.